The 11 T cell receptor beta chains listed next were all sequenced from one sample in a study of cytomegalovirus exposure and HLA in healthy donors. Repertoires were generated with immunoSEQ multiplex PCR, while TCRdb's copy carries only in-frame clones and drops some. The sample includes roughly 150,000 clones, 91% of them seen just once. The sequencing input was PBMCs. The receptors were sampled from a man younger than 35 in good health and CMV-seronegative.

The chain has TRBV27 and TRBJ2-7, with a tentative D call TRBD1 (5 bases). CDR1 is MNHEY, CDR2 SMNVEV, per germline (reference sequence). The ends were cut back, 2 bases at V and 3 bases at J, with 8 bases in the middle. CDR3 length equals 13 residues. The CDR3 sequence is CASSLGRVYEQYF. CDR3 nucleotides: TGTGCCAGCAGTTTAGGCAGGGTCTACGAGCAGTACTTC.

The chain carries TRBV5-1 and TRBJ2-5; tentative D call: TRBD2 (5 bases). V was clipped by 0 bases and J by 3 bases, with 6 bases between them. CDR3 length: 13 amino acids. Germline V lookup: CDR1 SGHRS, CDR2 YFSETQ. The CDR3 DNA reads as TGCGCCAGCAGCTTGGTGAGGGAAGAGACCCAGTACTTC. Protein: CASSLVREETQYF. Full variable domain (missing parts from reference TRBV5-1 and TRBJ2-5): KAGVTQTPRYLIKTRGQQVTLSCSPISGHRSVSWYQQTPGQGLQFLFEYFSETQRNKGNFPGRFSGRQFSNSRSEMNVSTLELGDSALYLCASSLVREETQYFGPGTRLLVL.

CDR3 bases: TGCGCCAGCAGCCTGTCCGGGACAGGGGAGGAGACCCAGTACTTC. It is translated as CASSLSGTGEETQYF. The chain couples TRBV5-1 to TRBJ2-5; 10 positions match TRBD1. The germline V gene has CDR1 SGHRS and CDR2 YFSETQ. CDR3 size: 15 residues. J gave up 5 bases and V 4 bases, and 8 bases lay outside the gene matches.

J is TRBJ2-3 and V is TRBV7-9, with a tentative D call TRBD1 (6 bases). The germline V gene has CDR1 SEHNR and CDR2 FQNEAQ (reference sequence). The CDR3 consists of 15 residues. Trimming took off 1 base at V and 1 base at J, with 9 bases between the two ends. CDR3 loop: CASSLGNRGTDTQYF. The DNA for the CDR3 is TGTGCCAGCAGCTTAGGTAACAGGGGCACAGATACGCAGTATTTT. Complete variable domain (other parts from reference TRBV7-9 and TRBJ2-3): DTGVSQNPRHKITKRGQNVTFRCDPISEHNRLYWYRQTLGQGPEFLTYFQNEAQLEKSRLLSDRFSAERPKGSFSTLEIQRTEQGDSAMYLCASSLGNRGTDTQYFGPGTRLTVL.

J is TRBJ1-1 and V is TRBV5-5, with 9 positions matching TRBD1. CDR1 and CDR2 from the germline V gene are SGHKS and YYEKEE (reference sequence). Unmatched junction bases numbered 9, after V lost 4 bases and J lost 5 bases. CDR3 length: 15 amino acids. The CDR3 region is CASSLRPGTGTEAFF. The CDR3 DNA sequence: TGTGCCAGCAGCCTGCGTCCCGGGACAGGGACTGAAGCTTTCTTT.

This clone showed up just once. The chain recombines TRBV7-2 with TRBJ1-2; D might be TRBD1 (5 bases). Germline values: CDR1 SGHTA, CDR2 FQGNSA. Trimming shortened V by 4 bases and J by 5 bases, and 14 bases separated the two germline ends. This CDR3 has 14 amino acids. The CDR3 sequence: CASSSSGGQYGYTF. In DNA, the CDR3 is TGTGCCAGCAGCTCTAGCGGGGGTCAGTATGGCTACACCTTC.

The CDR3 here is CASSLVGVYEQYV. The DNA of the CDR3 is TGTGCCAGCAGCTTAGTAGGGGTCTACGAGCAGTACGTC. The chain recombines TRBV7-2 with TRBJ2-7; weak D call: TRBD1 (5 bases). Trimming took 1 base from V and 3 from J, leaving 7 bases between them. Germline V gives CDR1 SGHTA, CDR2 FQGNSA. The CDR3 is made up of 13 amino acids.

The chain carries TRBV5-1 and TRBJ1-1, with 9 positions matching TRBD1. V lost 4 bases and J lost 3; bases outside the gene matches: 7. The CDR3 contains 15 residues. Germline assignment: CDR1 SGHRS and CDR2 YFSETQ. CDR3: CASSRIRTGDTEAFF. CDR3 DNA sequence: TGCGCCAGCAGCCGTATCCGGACAGGGGACACTGAAGCTTTCTTT.

The chain links TRBV27 to TRBJ1-1; D ambiguous. Germline CDR1 and CDR2: MNHEY and SMNVEV (reference sequence). This CDR3 is built from 13 residues. V lost 1 base and J 3 bases, leaving 6 bases between the germline ends. The CDR3 bases are TGTGCCAGCAGTTTATTCGGGGACACTGAAGCTTTCTTT. Amino acids: CASSLFGDTEAFF.

This rearrangement joins TRBV6-5 to TRBJ1-2, with TRBD1 matching 10 bases. V lost 5 bases, J lost 6 bases, and 9 bases stayed unmatched. The CDR3 loop spans 15 amino acids. CDR1 and CDR2 from the germline V gene are MNHEY and SVGAGI. The DNA of the CDR3 is TGTGCCAGCAGTAGACGGGGACAGGGGAGGGATGGCTACACCTTC. Protein: CASSRRGQGRDGYTF.

This chain links TRBV2 with TRBJ2-7, with TRBD1 matching 7 bases. Trimming took 4 bases from V and 13 from J; bases not matched to a gene: 4. There are 10 residues in the CDR3. Germline CDR1 is SNHLY and CDR2 is FYNNEI. CDR3 sequence reads: CASSVGTAYV. CDR3 bases: TGTGCCAGCAGTGTTGGGACAGCCTACGTC.